The source of this T cell receptor (beta chain) is a study of shared clonotypes between healthy human individuals. General study findings and limits: Only a few donors were included, so the genetic and exposure-history diversity represented was limited. An expected dependence of interdonor clonotype sharing on sequencing depth was noted.

The CDR3 length is 15 residues. Germline CDR1 and CDR2: SNHLY and FYNNEI. The V gene lost 5 bases and the J gene lost 7 bases, with 17 bases spanning the gap. A remark on this clone: Its antigen is still unknown.

It was across several immunoSEQ plates that each subset's genomic DNA was evenly split. Sequencing used immunoSEQ multiplex PCR; TCRdb keeps in-frame clones, though not all of them. The table shows approximately 440,000 clones, with roughly 80% occurring only once. This chain connects TRBV2 to TRBJ2-2, with D possibly matching TRBD1 (5 bases). Sequenced input: PBMCs. The sequence was collected from a woman between 40 and 50 years old in good health. Some clones in this sample may be carry-over from other donors' samples. DNA for the CDR3: TGTGCCAGCAGTCAGACCCCAGGGTCTATCGGGGAGCTGTTTTTT. Translated, it gives CASSQTPGSIGELFF.